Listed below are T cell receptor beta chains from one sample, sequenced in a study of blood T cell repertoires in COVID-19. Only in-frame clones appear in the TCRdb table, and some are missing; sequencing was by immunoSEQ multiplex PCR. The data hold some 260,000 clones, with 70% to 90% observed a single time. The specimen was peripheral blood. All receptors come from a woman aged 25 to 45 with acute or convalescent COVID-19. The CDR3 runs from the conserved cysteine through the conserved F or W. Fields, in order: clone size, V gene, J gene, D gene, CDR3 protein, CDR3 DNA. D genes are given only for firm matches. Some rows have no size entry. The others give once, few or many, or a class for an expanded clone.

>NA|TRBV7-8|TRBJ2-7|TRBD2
CASSLLSGLAYEQYF
TGTGCCAGCAGTCTATTATCGGGACTAGCTTACGAGCAGTACTTC
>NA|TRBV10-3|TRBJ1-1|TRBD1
CAIRRTGGNTEAFF
TGTGCCATCAGGCGAACAGGGGGAAACACTGAAGCTTTCTTT
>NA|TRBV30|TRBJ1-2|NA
CAWYMGSHNYGYTF
TGTGCCTGGTATATGGGCAGCCATAACTATGGCTACACCTTC
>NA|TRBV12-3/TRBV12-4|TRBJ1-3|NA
CASSSPYGNTIYF
TGTGCCAGCAGTTCTCCGTATGGAAACACCATATATTTT
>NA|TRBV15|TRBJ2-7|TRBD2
CATSRDQAGVLEQYF
TGTGCCACCAGCAGAGACCAAGCGGGAGTCCTCGAGCAGTACTTC
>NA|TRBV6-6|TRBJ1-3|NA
CASSSGFSGNTIYF
TGTGCCAGCAGTTCAGGGTTCTCTGGAAACACCATATATTTT
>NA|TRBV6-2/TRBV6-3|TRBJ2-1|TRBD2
CASSYSGTSIEQFF
TGTGCCAGCAGTTACTCCGGGACTAGCATTGAGCAGTTCTTC
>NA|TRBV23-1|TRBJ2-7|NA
CASSQGQDNYEQYF
TGCGCCAGCAGTCAGGGCCAGGATAACTACGAGCAGTACTTC
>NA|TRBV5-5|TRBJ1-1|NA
CASSLTGTPMNTEAFF
TGTGCCAGCAGCTTAACAGGGACCCCCATGAACACTGAAGCTTTCTTT
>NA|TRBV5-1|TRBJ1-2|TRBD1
CASSLDAGGGYGYTF
TGCGCCAGCAGCTTGGATGCAGGGGGAGGCTATGGCTACACCTTC
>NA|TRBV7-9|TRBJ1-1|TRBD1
CASSSPGTGLMNTEAFF
TGTGCCAGCAGCTCCCCCGGGACAGGTCTTATGAACACTGAAGCTTTCTTT
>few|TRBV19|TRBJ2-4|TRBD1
CASKAGTGFSQYF
TGTGCCAGTAAGGCCGGGACAGGGTTCAGCCAGTACTTC
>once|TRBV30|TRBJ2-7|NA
CAWSGGGPQYF
TGTGCCTGGAGTGGGGGGGGCCCACAGTACTTC
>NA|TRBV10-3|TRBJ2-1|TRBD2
CAISVRTSGGSYNEQFF
TGTGCCATCAGTGTTAGGACTAGCGGGGGATCCTACAATGAGCAGTTCTTC
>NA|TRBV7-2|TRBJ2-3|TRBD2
CASSLAGGLAGRTDTQYF
TGTGCCAGCAGCTTAGCTGGGGGGCTAGCGGGAAGAACAGATACGCAGTATTTT
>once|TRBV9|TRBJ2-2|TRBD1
CASSVVPAGTGNTGELFF
TGTGCCAGCAGCGTAGTCCCCGCCGGGACAGGAAACACCGGGGAGCTGTTTTTT
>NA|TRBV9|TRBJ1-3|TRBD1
CASSPGQGSSGNTIYF
TGTGCCAGCAGCCCGGGACAGGGGAGCTCTGGAAACACCATATATTTT
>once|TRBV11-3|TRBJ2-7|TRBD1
CASSLDLGTGVASEQYF
TGTGCCAGCAGCTTAGATCTAGGGACAGGGGTTGCCTCCGAGCAGTACTTC
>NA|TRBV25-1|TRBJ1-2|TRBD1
CASSGSRDRIYGYTF
TGTGCCAGCAGCGGCTCCCGGGACAGGATCTATGGCTACACCTTC
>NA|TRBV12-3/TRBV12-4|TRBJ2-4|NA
CASSFRTVNIQYF
TGTGCCAGCAGTTTCAGGACAGTAAACATTCAGTACTTC
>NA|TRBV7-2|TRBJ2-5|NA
CASSSLQGLGTQYF
TGTGCCAGCAGCTCCCTCCAGGGGTTGGGTACCCAGTACTTC
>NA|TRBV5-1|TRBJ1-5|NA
CASSLAPNQPQHF
TGCGCCAGCAGCTTGGCCCCGAATCAGCCCCAGCATTTT
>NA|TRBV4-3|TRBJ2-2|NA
CASSQDRAPGGELFF
TGCGCCAGCAGCCAAGATCGAGCGCCCGGCGGGGAGCTGTTTTTT
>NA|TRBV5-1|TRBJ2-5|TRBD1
CASSPGQPKETQYF
TGCGCCAGCAGCCCGGGACAGCCTAAAGAGACCCAGTACTTC
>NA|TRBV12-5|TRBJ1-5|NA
CASGLTRNQPQHF
TGTGCTAGTGGTTTGACCAGAAATCAGCCCCAGCATTTT
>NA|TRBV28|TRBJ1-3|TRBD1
CASRGDRAISGNTIYF
TGTGCCAGCAGGGGGGACAGAGCTATCTCTGGAAACACCATATATTTT
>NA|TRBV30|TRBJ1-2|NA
CAWSQSQGNGYTF
TGTGCCTGGAGTCAGTCCCAGGGCAATGGCTACACCTTC
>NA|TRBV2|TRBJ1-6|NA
CASSERQYNSPLHF
TGTGCCAGCAGTGAACGCCAGTATAATTCACCCCTCCACTTT
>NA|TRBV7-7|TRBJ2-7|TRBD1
CASSPMTGTYEQYF
TGTGCCAGCAGCCCCATGACAGGGACCTACGAGCAGTACTTC
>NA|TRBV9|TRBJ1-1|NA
CASSFGGDTEAFF
TGTGCCAGCAGTTTTGGGGGGGACACTGAAGCTTTCTTT
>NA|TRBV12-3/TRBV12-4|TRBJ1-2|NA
CASSTGQPGYTF
TGTGCCAGCAGTACAGGACAGCCGGGCTACACCTTC
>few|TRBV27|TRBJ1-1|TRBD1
CASSLYTGVGAFF
TGTGCCAGCAGTTTATATACAGGGGTTGGAGCTTTCTTT
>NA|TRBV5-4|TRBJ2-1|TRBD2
CASSLPGLEYEQFF
TGTGCCAGCAGCTTACCGGGACTAGAGTATGAGCAGTTCTTC
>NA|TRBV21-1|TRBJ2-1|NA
CASRRSGIFHNEQFF
TGTGCCAGCAGGCGATCCGGGATTTTTCACAATGAGCAGTTCTTC
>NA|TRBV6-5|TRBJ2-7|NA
CASSYRGAIEQYF
TGTGCCAGCAGTTATCGGGGGGCCATAGAGCAGTACTTC
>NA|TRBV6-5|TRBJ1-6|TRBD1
CASSTGQDSPLHF
TGTGCCAGCAGTACAGGACAGGATTCGCCCCTCCACTTT
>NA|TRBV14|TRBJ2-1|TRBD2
CASSPKTSGRNEQFF
TGTGCCAGCAGCCCTAAGACTAGCGGGAGGAATGAGCAGTTCTTC
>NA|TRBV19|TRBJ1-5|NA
CASSHKAGWLNQPQHF
TGTGCCAGTAGTCATAAGGCAGGATGGCTTAATCAGCCCCAGCATTTT
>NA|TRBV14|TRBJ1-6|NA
CASSPFMVGNSPLHF
TGTGCCAGCAGCCCCTTCATGGTCGGTAATTCACCCCTCCACTTT
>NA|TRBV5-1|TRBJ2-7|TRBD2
CASSLGGGPGIEQYF
TGCGCCAGCAGCCTCGGGGGAGGGCCGGGAATCGAGCAGTACTTC
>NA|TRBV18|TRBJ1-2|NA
CASSQTLANYGYTF
TGTGCCAGCTCCCAGACTTTAGCTAACTATGGCTACACCTTC
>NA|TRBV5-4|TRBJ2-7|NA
CASSTDIGGTYEQYF
TGTGCCAGCAGCACCGATATTGGCGGTACCTACGAGCAGTACTTC
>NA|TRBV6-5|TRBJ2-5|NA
CASRAPGVETQYF
TGTGCCAGCAGGGCTCCAGGGGTTGAGACCCAGTACTTC
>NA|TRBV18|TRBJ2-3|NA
CASSTRQVGTDTQYF
TGTGCCAGCTCAACTCGACAGGTTGGGACAGATACGCAGTATTTT
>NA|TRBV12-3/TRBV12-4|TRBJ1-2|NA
CASSLGFYGYTF
TGTGCCAGCAGCCTCGGGTTTTACGGCTACACCTTC
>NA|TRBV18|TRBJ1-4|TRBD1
CASSPRTGLREKLFF
TGTGCCAGCTCACCCCGGACAGGGCTAAGGGAAAAACTGTTTTTT
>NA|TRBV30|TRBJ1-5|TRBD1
CAWSVTGAGNQPQHF
TGTGCCTGGAGTGTAACAGGGGCTGGCAATCAGCCCCAGCATTTT
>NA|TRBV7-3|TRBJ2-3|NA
CASSLMGADTQYF
TGTGCCAGCAGCTTAATGGGAGCAGATACGCAGTATTTT
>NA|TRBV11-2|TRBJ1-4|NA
CASSLGRGAFEKLFF
TGTGCCAGCAGCTTAGGTCGGGGGGCATTTGAAAAACTGTTTTTT
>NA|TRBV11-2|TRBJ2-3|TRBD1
CASSLQGAGSTDTQYF
TGTGCCAGCAGCCTACAGGGGGCGGGGAGCACAGATACGCAGTATTTT
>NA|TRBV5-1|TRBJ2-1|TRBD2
CASSSALTSQYEQFF
TGCGCCAGCAGCTCCGCCCTGACTAGCCAGTATGAGCAGTTCTTC
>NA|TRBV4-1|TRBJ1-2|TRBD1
CASSVPGQLNYGYTF
TGCGCCAGCAGTGTTCCGGGACAGCTTAACTATGGCTACACCTTC
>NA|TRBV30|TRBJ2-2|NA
CAWSVGGMDTGELFF
TGTGCCTGGAGTGTGGGCGGGATGGACACCGGGGAGCTGTTTTTT
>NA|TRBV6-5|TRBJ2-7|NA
CASSYSQGYMDEQYF
TGTGCCAGCAGTTACTCCCAGGGGTACATGGACGAGCAGTACTTC
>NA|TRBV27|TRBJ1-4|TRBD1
CASSLAGQGFQKLFF
TGTGCCAGCAGTTTGGCGGGACAGGGGTTCCAAAAACTGTTTTTT